The sequence of this TCR beta chain was determined in a study of persistence of HIV-infected CD4 T cells. The libraries were made with immunoSEQ version 4 in survey mode. TCRdb's table, derived via immunoSEQ multiplex PCR, lists solely in-frame clones and lacks some. The sample has 30,000 to 45,000 clones, roughly four fifths seen once. This CDR3 has 15 amino acids. The germline V gene has CDR1 SGHNT and CDR2 YYREEE (reference sequence). The V and J ends lost 0 bases and 8 bases, in that order; junction bases with no gene match: 6. To note about this clone: Its antigen is as yet unknown.

Study-wide points: Compared with CD3/CD28-stimulated cells, CMV- and Gag-responding cells showed lower TCRbeta richness.

The stimulus was an HIV-1 Gag 15-mer peptide pool, about 1 ug/peptide/mL. Memory cells lacking CD40L and CD69 with high CD45RO were sorted. This receptor was identified in an adult with HIV. The donor label of this sample is uncertain. The V gene is TRBV5-4, the J gene TRBJ2-2; 8 bases map to TRBD1. The sequenced sample was cultured CD4+ T cells from PBMCs, obtained from a patient who received antiretroviral therapy. CDR3 in amino acids: CASSLAQGAWGELFF. DNA for the CDR3: TGTGCCAGCAGCTTGGCTCAGGGGGCGTGGGGGGAGCTGTTTTTT.